This T cell receptor beta chain was sequenced in a study of blood T cell repertoires in COVID-19. Generated by immunoSEQ multiplex PCR, the TCRdb table keeps only in-frame clones and is missing some. Of a few hundred thousand clones listed, roughly 80% are singletons. The sequencing sample was made of peripheral blood. The sequence was obtained from a man younger than 45 with active or convalescent COVID-19.

The chain's CDR3 is CASSLARVSEQYF. The CDR3 nucleotides are TGTGCCAGCAGCTTGGCCAGGGTCTCCGAGCAGTACTTC. The chain carries TRBV5-5 and TRBJ2-7, with D maybe TRBD1 (5 bases). The CDR3 is 13 amino acids. V lost 0 bases and J 6 bases, leaving 10 bases between the germline ends. Germline CDR1 is SGHKS and CDR2 is YYEKEE (reference sequence).